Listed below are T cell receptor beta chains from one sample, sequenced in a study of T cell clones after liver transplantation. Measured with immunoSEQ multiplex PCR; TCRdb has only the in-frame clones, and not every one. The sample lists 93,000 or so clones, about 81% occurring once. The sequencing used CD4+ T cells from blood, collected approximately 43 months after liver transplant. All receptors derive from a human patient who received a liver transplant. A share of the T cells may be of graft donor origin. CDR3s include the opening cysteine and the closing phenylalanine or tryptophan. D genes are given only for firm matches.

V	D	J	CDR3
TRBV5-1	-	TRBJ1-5	CASSLGQNNQPQHF
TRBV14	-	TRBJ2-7	CASRGGIGYEQYF
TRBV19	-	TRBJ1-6	CASRWNSYNSPLHF
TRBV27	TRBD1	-	CASSLWDRAHEQYF
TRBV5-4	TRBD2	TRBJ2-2	CASSQGVASGPASTGELFF
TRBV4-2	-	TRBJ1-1	CASSQDWNTEAFF
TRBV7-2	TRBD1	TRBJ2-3	CASSPRTGLTDTQYF
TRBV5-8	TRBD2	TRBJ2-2	CASRVGTSDTGELFF
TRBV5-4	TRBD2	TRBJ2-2	CASSSLGGTSITGELFF
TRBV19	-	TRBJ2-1	CATNRDPTYNEQFF
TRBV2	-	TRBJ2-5	CASSDRRSVETQYF
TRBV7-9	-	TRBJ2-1	CASTQTASSYNEQFF
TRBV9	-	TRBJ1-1	CASSWGGTQNTEAFF
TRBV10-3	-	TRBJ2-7	CAISESTPGAYEQYF
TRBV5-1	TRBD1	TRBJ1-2	CASSLGTGTFYGYTF
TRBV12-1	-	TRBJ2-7	CASSFLRDRGLSWSYEQYF
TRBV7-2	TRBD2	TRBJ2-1	CASSLEVGLAGGRGFF
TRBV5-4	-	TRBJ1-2	CASSPDRGGYTF
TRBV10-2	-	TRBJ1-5	CASSERFVESQPQHF
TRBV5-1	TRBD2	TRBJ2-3	CASSGTSGLFSTDTQYF
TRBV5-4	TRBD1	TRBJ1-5	CASSNGQGNQPQHF
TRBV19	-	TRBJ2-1	CASSIGEYGEQFF
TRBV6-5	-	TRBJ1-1	CASSYSGRTEAFF
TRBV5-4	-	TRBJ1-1	CASSYPTTSNTEAFF
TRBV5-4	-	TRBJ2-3	CASSSAGAGVTDTQYF
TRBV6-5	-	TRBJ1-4	CASSSVNNEKLFF
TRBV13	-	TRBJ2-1	CASSLEGSLGNEQFF
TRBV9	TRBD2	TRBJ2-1	CASSVGAGGPGEQFF
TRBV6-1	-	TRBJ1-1	CASRGHGRTEAFF
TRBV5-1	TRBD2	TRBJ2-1	CASSLGVGLAGPSYNEQFF
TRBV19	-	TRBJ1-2	CASSISDLGWQGNGYTF
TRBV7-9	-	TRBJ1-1	CASSLGRQNTEAFF
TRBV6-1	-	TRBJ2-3	CASQRLVGDTQYF
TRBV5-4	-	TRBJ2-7	CASSSPGRPLEQYF
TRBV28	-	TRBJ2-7	CASSSLYEQYF
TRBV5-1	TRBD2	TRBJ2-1	CASSLSGGSYNEQFF
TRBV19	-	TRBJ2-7	CASKGPEGFGEQYF
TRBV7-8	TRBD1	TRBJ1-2	CASSWSGDSGYTF
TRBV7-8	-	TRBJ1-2	CASSLSLNYGYTF
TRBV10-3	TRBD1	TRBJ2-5	CAISLGRTGGFKETQYF
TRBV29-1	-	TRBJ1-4	CSVQGPTTNEKLFF
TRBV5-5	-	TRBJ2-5	CASSFGYQETQYF
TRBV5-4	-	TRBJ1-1	CASSLRALGTEAFF
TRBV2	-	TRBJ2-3	CASSEELARGTDTQYF
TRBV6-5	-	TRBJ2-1	CASTGPSFNEQFF
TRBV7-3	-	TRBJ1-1	CASSLGQGQSTEAFF
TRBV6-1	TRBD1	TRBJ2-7	CASSRDSLYEQYF
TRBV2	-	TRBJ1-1	CASSGNMNTEAFF
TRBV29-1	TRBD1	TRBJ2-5	CSGLPLTGPSTQYF
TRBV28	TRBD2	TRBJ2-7	CASSIRGSGGPRSSYEQYF
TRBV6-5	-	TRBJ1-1	CASSYSTPGPGAEAFF
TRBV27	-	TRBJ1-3	CARGMGPGNTIYF
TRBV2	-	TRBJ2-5	CASKGAQETQYF
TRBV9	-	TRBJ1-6	CASSVAGMGIGSPLHF
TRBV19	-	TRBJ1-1	CASSSPWREAFF
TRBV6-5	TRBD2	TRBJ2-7	CASSLTSASYEQYF
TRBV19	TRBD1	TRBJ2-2	CASTKDRGRTGELFF
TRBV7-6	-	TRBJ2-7	CASSLRQTPYEQYF
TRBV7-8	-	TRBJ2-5	CASSLGHQETQYF
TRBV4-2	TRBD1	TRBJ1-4	CASSQEMKGGGNEKLFF